A single sample gave rise to the 25 T cell receptor beta chains below, sequenced in a study of HIV-infected patients and healthy controls (TCRdb year 2014). Libraries came from 5' RACE. Sequenced using an Illumina MiSeq. TCRdb reanalyzed the raw reads on its own, using fastp at Q25 for trimming and MiXCR for clone calling, and kept in-frame beta chains. Rows merge per CDR3 protein into single entries with the most common DNA and genes. A total of about 18,000 distinct CDR3 sequences appear in this sample, about 17% of them only once. Approximately 25% of the sample rests with the top ten. What was sequenced was CD8+ T cells from blood. These receptors were taken from a human donor in good health.

V gene TRBV12-3 or TRBV12-4 combines with J gene TRBJ1-1; 9 positions agree with TRBD1. The CDR3 spans 14 residues. The junction had 5 bases not matched to a gene; V was cut back by 6 bases and J by 3 bases. The CDR3 bases are TGTGCCAGCAGGGGGACAGGGTTGTACACTGAAGCTTTCTTT. This sequence encodes CASRGTGLYTEAFF.

The gene calls are TRBV20-1 and TRBJ1-5; TRBD1 matches at 10 bases. This CDR3 contains 16 residues. V was pared by 3 bases and J by 3 bases, with 8 bases of the junction left unmatched. Germline CDR1 is DFQATT and CDR2 is SNEGSKA (reference sequence). CDR3 region: CSASDLGQGDNQPQHF. CDR3 bases: TGCAGTGCTAGCGACCTCGGACAGGGGGACAATCAGCCCCAGCATTTT.

This clonotype was seen ten or more times. The rearrangement links TRBV5-1 to TRBJ1-1; perhaps TRBD1 as D (6 bases). The CDR3 is 15 residues long. V shed 3 bases and J shed 0 bases, with 12 bases lying between them. CDR1 and CDR2 from the germline V gene are SGHRS and YFSETQ. The CDR3 DNA sequence: TGCGCCAGCAGCTCGGACAGCGTACTGAACACTGAAGCTTTCTTT. Residues: CASSSDSVLNTEAFF.

There are a few counts of this clonotype. The chain joins TRBV28 to TRBJ2-1; D is possibly TRBD1 (5 bases). Per the germline V gene, CDR1 is MDHEN and CDR2 is SYDVKM. Trimming took off 3 bases at V and 7 bases at J, with 10 bases between the two ends. The CDR3 runs 13 residues. The CDR3 reads CASSLNAGNEQFF. Written as DNA, the CDR3 is TGTGCCAGCAGTTTGAACGCAGGGAATGAGCAGTTCTTC.

This clonotype was counted only a few times. The V gene is TRBV14, the J gene TRBJ2-7; 14 nucleotides align to TRBD2. Germline trimming cut 4 bases from V and 6 bases from J; bases unmatched to any gene: 8. This CDR3 is built from 16 residues. CDR1 is SGHDN and CDR2 is FVKESK in the germline V gene. The CDR3 protein is CASSPWGLAGVLEQYF. In DNA form, the CDR3 reads TGTGCCAGCAGCCCTTGGGGACTAGCGGGAGTCCTCGAGCAGTACTTC. Combining the CDR3 with reference TRBV14 and TRBJ2-7 gives the whole variable domain EAGVTQFPSHSVIEKGQTVTLRCDPISGHDNLYWYRRVMGKEIKFLLHFVKESKQDESGMPNNRFLAERTGGTYSTLKVQPAELEDSGVYFCASSPWGLAGVLEQYFGPGTRLTVT.

This clonotype has more than one count but fewer than ten. The chain recombines TRBV6-2 or TRBV6-3 with TRBJ1-1, with TRBD1 matching over 7 bases. The CDR3 spans 17 residues. CDR1 and CDR2 from the germline V gene are MNHEY and SVGEGT. V lost 6 bases, J lost 1 base, and 14 bases stayed unmatched. The CDR3 loop reads CASRGLIRDSKNTEAFF. The CDR3 DNA reads TGTGCCAGCAGGGGACTCATAAGGGACAGCAAGAACACTGAAGCTTTCTTT.

This clonotype was seen ten or more times. The genes are TRBV7-8 and TRBJ2-1; 7 bases align to TRBD2. This CDR3 has 15 residues. The V gene end was trimmed by 5 bases and the J gene end by 2 bases; junction bases not matched to a gene: 6. Germline values: CDR1 SGHVS, CDR2 FQNEAQ. The CDR3 region is CASSIRGVPYNEQFF. DNA of the CDR3: TGTGCCAGCAGCATTCGGGGGGTTCCCTACAATGAGCAGTTCTTC.

The chain carries TRBV28 and TRBJ2-7, with TRBD1 matching 7 bases. The length of the CDR3 is 16 residues. Per the germline V gene, CDR1 is MDHEN and CDR2 is SYDVKM. The J segment lost 2 bases and the V segment lost 5 bases, leaving 12 bases of the junction unmatched. CDR3 amino acids: CASSTNRDSRTYEQYF. The DNA of the CDR3 is TGTGCCAGCAGTACCAACCGGGACAGTCGGACCTACGAGCAGTACTTC.

The chain employs TRBV6-6 and TRBJ2-7, with TRBD2 matching 11 bases. Germline assignment: CDR1 MNHNY and CDR2 SVGAGI (reference sequence). Unmatched junction bases numbered 4, after V lost 6 bases and J lost 6 bases. The CDR3 sequence is 13 residues long. The DNA for the CDR3 is TGTGCCAGCAGCGGACTAGCGGGTCTCGAGCAGTACTTC. Translating it yields CASSGLAGLEQYF.

In its sample, this clonotype was seen many times. The V call is TRBV20-1, the J call TRBJ2-7; the D is unclear. Germline V gene data show CDR1 as DFQATT and CDR2 as SNEGSKA (reference sequence). V dropped 3 bases and J dropped 1 base, with 13 bases sitting between them. This CDR3 comprises 14 residues. The CDR3 protein is CSARSDENSYEQYF. CDR3 nucleotide sequence: TGCAGTGCTAGGTCGGATGAAAATTCCTACGAGCAGTACTTC.

This clonotype was seen ten or more times. The genes are TRBV7-8 and TRBJ2-7; 9 bases map to TRBD2. Germline loops: CDR1 SGHVS, CDR2 FQNEAQ. The CDR3 has 15 residues. The trim removed 2 bases at V and 2 bases at J, leaving 4 bases unmatched. CDR3 sequence: CASSLWREGPYEQYF. The CDR3 coding sequence is TGTGCCAGCAGCTTATGGCGGGAGGGCCCCTACGAGCAGTACTTC.

The sample holds many counts of this clonotype. The V call is TRBV6-4, the J call TRBJ1-1; possible D gene TRBD1, 6 bases. Trimming cost V 5 bases and J 1 base, with 23 bases left between them. This CDR3 spans 18 amino acids. Per germline, CDR1 MRHNA and CDR2 SNTAGT. The CDR3 reads CASSPTTRWGQPNTEAFF. In DNA form, the CDR3 reads TGTGCCAGCAGTCCCACAACGAGGTGGGGGCAACCGAACACTGAAGCTTTCTTT.

The table lists this clonotype with many counts. The CDR3 loop is CATSRLNTEAFF. For the CDR3, the DNA is TGTGCCACCAGCAGGTTGAACACTGAAGCTTTCTTT. The gene calls are TRBV15 and TRBJ1-1; D gene uncertain. The germline gives CDR1 LNHNV, CDR2 YYDKDF (reference sequence). The V and J ends lost 3 bases and 0 bases respectively, with 2 bases between them. The length of the CDR3 is 12 residues. Using reference TRBV15 and TRBJ1-1 for the parts outside the CDR3, the full variable domain is DAMVIQNPRYQVTQFGKPVTLSCSQTLNHNVMYWYQQKSSQAPKLLFHYYDKDFNNEADTPDNFQSRRPNTSFCFLDIRSPGLGDTAMYLCATSRLNTEAFFGQGTRLTVV.

This chain uses TRBV12-3 or TRBV12-4 with TRBJ2-7; the D call may be TRBD1 or TRBD2 (5 bases each). This CDR3 has 15 residues. V lost 5 bases, J lost 7 bases, and 21 bases lay in between. In DNA form, the CDR3 reads TGTGCCAGCAGTCCCGGGACCGGGTCGTGGGGGGAGCAGTACTTC. Amino acids: CASSPGTGSWGEQYF.

The J gene is TRBJ1-1, the V gene TRBV28; tentatively, D is TRBD1 (5 bases). CDR3 size: 16 residues. Per the germline V gene, CDR1 is MDHEN and CDR2 is SYDVKM. V dropped 4 bases and J dropped 4 bases, with 19 bases sitting between them. This CDR3 is CASSSPRVVVSTEAFF. The DNA of the CDR3 is TGTGCCAGCAGTTCCCCCAGGGTCGTCGTTTCCACTGAAGCTTTCTTT.

This clonotype was seen many times. The V gene is TRBV6-2 or TRBV6-3, the J gene TRBJ2-6, with 9 bases identical to TRBD1. V gave up 8 bases and J gave up 0 bases; unmatched junction bases: 11. CDR1 MNHEY and CDR2 SVGEGT come from the germline V gene. This CDR3 is 18 amino acids long. The CDR3 DNA reads as TGTGCCAGCTCGTCAGGGACAGGGCTACGCTCTGGGGCCAACGTCCTGACTTTC. Encoded protein: CASSSGTGLRSGANVLTF.

This clonotype was counted many times. Relative to the germline gene, one junction end is altered; a read error may explain this. This chain joins TRBV12-5 and TRBJ2-4; D assignment may be TRBD1 or TRBD2 (5 bases each). The CDR3 is made up of 11 amino acids. Germline-derived CDR1 and CDR2 are LGHNT and FRNRAP. The CDR3 spells CASGLGRLGDF. The CDR3 coding sequence is TGTGCTAGTGGTTTAGGCCGCCTGGGGGACTTC. Variable domain in full (rest from reference TRBV12-5 and TRBJ2-4): DARVTQTPRHKVTEMGQEVTMRCQPILGHNTVFWYRQTMMQGLELLAYFRNRAPLDDSGMPKDRFSAEMPDATLATLKIQPSEPRDSAVYFCASGLGRLGDFGAGTRLSVL.

This clonotype has a count of ten or more. The chain has TRBV10-3 and TRBJ2-7; D not resolved. CDR3 size: 12 residues. Trimming pared 8 bases from V and 0 bases from J, leaving 8 bases between. Germline CDR1 ENHRY, CDR2 SYGVKD. In DNA, the CDR3 is TGTGCCATCCTCGTTAACTCCTACGAGCAGTACTTC. Amino acids: CAILVNSYEQYF.

This clonotype was recorded a few times. This chain joins TRBV19 and TRBJ2-1; D remains unclear. Germline V gene lookup returns CDR1 LNHDA and CDR2 SQIVND (reference sequence). This CDR3 comprises 13 residues. V was shortened by 3 bases and J by 8 bases, with 11 bases between the two germline ends. CDR3 protein: CASSIRASYEQFF. The CDR3 DNA follows: TGTGCCAGTAGTATTAGGGCATCCTATGAGCAGTTCTTC.

This clonotype showed up many times. The rearrangement joins TRBV6-6 to TRBJ1-5; D unresolved. The length of the CDR3 is 15 residues. V was pared by 6 bases and J by 4 bases, with 16 bases between. CDR1 and CDR2 from the germline V gene are MNHNY and SVGAGI (reference sequence). CDR3 coding DNA: TGTGCCAGCAGGGACTGGGGAGAAGAGAATCAGCCCCAGCATTTT. It encodes CASRDWGEENQPQHF.

This clonotype was observed many times. The CDR3 protein is CASSLERGRSSYNEQFF. The CDR3 DNA follows: TGTGCCAGCAGCCTAGAGAGAGGGAGGAGCTCCTACAATGAGCAGTTCTTC. This chain uses TRBV7-8 with TRBJ2-1; tentative D call: TRBD2 (6 bases). CDR3 size: 17 residues. Germline V gives CDR1 SGHVS, CDR2 FQNEAQ. V lost 5 bases, J lost 0 bases, and 17 bases lay in between.

In its sample, this clonotype was seen many times. This chain links TRBV7-9 with TRBJ2-7; a weak D match, TRBD1 (6 bases). This CDR3 has 14 amino acids. Trimming took 8 bases from V and 3 from J, leaving 17 bases between them. Germline CDR1 and CDR2: SEHNR and FQNEAQ (reference sequence). CDR3: CASGPTDRNYEQYF. For the CDR3, the DNA is TGTGCCAGCGGTCCAACGGACAGAAACTACGAGCAGTACTTC.

This clonotype was detected many times. The chain combines TRBV11-1 with TRBJ2-7; 8 bases agree with TRBD1. V shed 5 bases, J shed 5 bases, and the junction held 5 bases outside the gene matches. Per germline, CDR1 SGHAT and CDR2 FQDESV (reference sequence). CDR3 size: 13 residues. CDR3 in amino acids: CASSKDRANEQYF. The DNA of the CDR3 is TGTGCCAGCAGCAAGGACAGGGCAAACGAGCAGTACTTC.

This clonotype was counted at least ten times. V usage is TRBV6-5 and J usage is TRBJ2-3; D gene uncertain. This CDR3 is built from 16 residues. Trimming took off 0 bases at V and 4 bases at J, with 14 bases between the two ends. From germline, CDR1 is MNHEY and CDR2 SVGAGI. The CDR3 region has the DNA TGTGCCAGCAGTTACTCGACGGGCCTCGCTTCAGATACGCAGTATTTT. Translating it yields CASSYSTGLASDTQYF.

This clonotype occurred many times. This chain connects TRBV6-2 or TRBV6-3 to TRBJ2-5; D gene unclear. Trimming left V 2 bases short and J 4 bases short, with 20 bases between. CDR1 and CDR2 from the germline V gene are MNHEY and SVGEGT. The CDR3 is 17 residues long. The CDR3 nucleotides are TGTGCCAGCAGTTACGAGCGAGTAGGCGAGTCAACAGAGACCCAGTACTTC. It yields the protein CASSYERVGESTETQYF.